The 25 T cell receptor beta chains below come from one sample, sequenced in a study of human T cells and chemical hapten exposure. Time point noted: patch test 1, 2 weeks after DPC sensitization. Treatment here: therapeutic diphenylcyclopropenone sensitization with weekly scalp DPC. The total RNA was obtained from whole blood that was not fractionated. MiXCR, applied by TCRdb to the RACE reads, yields one record per CDR3 protein. This sample carries more than 30,000 distinct CDR3 sequences, around 6.8% of them seen once, and the ten largest clones take about a tenth. Sequences were derived from whole blood, sampled in connection with sensitization to the hapten diphenylcyclopropenone (DPC). The receptors here all came from a woman aged 25 to 39 with alopecia areata. Some clones in this sample may be carry-over from other donors' samples.

V and J are TRBV28 and TRBJ2-3; 7 nucleotides agree with TRBD1. The CDR3 extends over 15 amino acids. Germline trimming cut 2 bases from V and 0 bases from J; bases unmatched to any gene: 2. Germline CDR1 and CDR2: MDHEN and SYDVKM. The CDR3 DNA reads TGTGCCAGCAGTTTAACGGGACAGAGCACAGATACGCAGTATTTT. It is translated as CASSLTGQSTDTQYF.

The chain links TRBV7-2 to TRBJ2-5; D may correspond to TRBD1 or TRBD2 (5 bases each). The germline V and J ends were trimmed by 4 bases and 1 base, with 16 bases remaining between them. The CDR3 runs 16 residues. CDR1 is SGHTA and CDR2 is FQGNSA in the germline V gene. DNA for the CDR3: TGTGCCAGCAGCTCGATTGGGGGTGTTGGCCAAGAGACCCAGTACTTC. Its translation: CASSSIGGVGQETQYF. Using reference TRBV7-2 and TRBJ2-5 for the parts outside the CDR3, the full variable domain is GAGVSQSPSNKVTEKGKDVELRCDPISGHTALYWYRQSLGQGLEFLIYFQGNSAPDKSGLPSDRFSAERTGGSVSTLTIQRTQQEDSAVYLCASSSIGGVGQETQYFGPGTRLLVL.

Ten or more counts support this clonotype. This sequence joins TRBV24-1 and TRBJ2-3; the D is unclear. The V and J ends lost 5 bases and 6 bases respectively, with 17 bases between them. The CDR3 extends over 15 amino acids. Germline CDR1 is KGHDR and CDR2 is SFDVKD. CDR3 nucleotides: TGTGCCACCAGTGGTTTATTTAAGGGAAAGGATACGCAGTATTTT. Amino acids: CATSGLFKGKDTQYF.

The V and J genes are TRBV5-1 and TRBJ2-7, with D hard to call. The CDR3 sequence is 12 residues long. V gave up 3 bases and J gave up 6 bases, with 10 bases separating them. CDR1 SGHRS and CDR2 YFSETQ come from the germline V gene. CDR3 amino acids: CASSWGFSEQYF. The CDR3 coding sequence is TGCGCCAGCAGCTGGGGATTCTCCGAGCAGTACTTC.

The chain has TRBV12-3 or TRBV12-4 and TRBJ2-7; D gene unclear. The V end was cut by 2 bases, the J end by 6 bases, with 8 bases between. This CDR3 is 12 amino acids long. CDR3 protein: CASSLLLGEQYF. The CDR3 region has the DNA TGTGCCAGCAGTTTATTGCTTGGCGAGCAGTACTTC.

The genes are TRBV11-3 and TRBJ1-1; D is possibly TRBD1 (5 bases). The CDR3 is made up of 14 amino acids. Trimming shortened V by 1 base and J by 4 bases, and 10 bases separated the two germline ends. Per the germline V gene, CDR1 is SGHNT and CDR2 is YENEEA. The CDR3, as DNA: TGTGCCAGCAGCTTAGGGGGCTCGATCACTGAAGCTTTCTTT. Translating gives CASSLGGSITEAFF.

This clonotype was found many times. The rearrangement joins TRBV20-1 to TRBJ2-7; D tentatively reads TRBD1 or TRBD2 (6 bases each). Trimming removed 3 bases from V and 3 bases from J, with 15 bases in between. Per the germline V gene, CDR1 is DFQATT and CDR2 is SNEGSKA (reference sequence). There are 14 residues in the CDR3. CDR3 coding DNA: TGCAGTGCTAGTGCTGGGGGGCCGATCTACGAGCAGTACTTC. It encodes CSASAGGPIYEQYF.

This clonotype was seen a single time. The chain couples TRBV6-1 to TRBJ1-5, with D possibly matching TRBD1 (5 bases). The V end lost 8 bases, the J end lost 6 bases, and 14 bases lay between the germline ends. Germline loops: CDR1 MNHNS, CDR2 SASEGT. CDR3 length: 13 amino acids. The CDR3 coding sequence is TGTGCCAGCGGGACCGGGGTTATTCAGCCCCAGCATTTT. Translating gives CASGTGVIQPQHF.

V gene TRBV4-1 combines with J gene TRBJ2-5; D tentatively reads TRBD1 or TRBD2 (5 bases each). The CDR3 runs to 15 residues. The germline V gene has CDR1 MGHRA and CDR2 YSYEKL. Trimming removed 0 bases at V and 4 bases at J, with 12 bases between. CDR3 in DNA: TGCGCCAGCAGCCAAGATCTCCGTGGGGGAGAGACCCAGTACTTC. Translated, it gives CASSQDLRGGETQYF.

This clonotype appeared many times. This chain joins TRBV6-1 and TRBJ2-7; TRBD1 aligns across 8 bases. The V segment lost 7 bases and the J segment 3 bases; nucleotides outside the gene matches: 14. CDR3 length: 16 amino acids. Per the germline V gene, CDR1 is MNHNS and CDR2 is SASEGT. The CDR3 DNA sequence: TGTGCCAGCACTACCCCGCAAGGGGACAGGCGCTACGAGCAGTACTTC. This sequence encodes CASTTPQGDRRYEQYF.

The chain uses TRBV20-1 and TRBJ1-2; the D gene is possibly TRBD1 (6 bases). CDR3 length: 13 residues. The V and J ends lost 4 bases and 8 bases respectively, with 17 bases between them. Germline values: CDR1 DFQATT, CDR2 SNEGSKA (reference sequence). DNA for the CDR3: TGCAGTGCTACACTAAACAGGGTGAAGGGCTACACCTTC. Protein product: CSATLNRVKGYTF.

The sample holds many counts of this clonotype. V usage is TRBV3-1 and J usage is TRBJ2-2; D gene ambiguous. The CDR3 extends over 12 amino acids. The V end was cut by 6 bases, the J end by 2 bases, with 4 bases between. In germline, CDR1 is LGHDT, CDR2 YNNKEL (reference sequence). Here the CDR3 DNA reads TGTGCCAGCAGACGTAACACCGGGGAGCTGTTTTTT. Residues: CASRRNTGELFF.

The J gene is TRBJ2-1, the V gene TRBV6-2 or TRBV6-3; D possibly uses TRBD1 or TRBD2 (5 bases each). V was pared by 4 bases and J by 1 base, with 20 bases between. This CDR3 contains 18 residues. Germline-derived CDR1 and CDR2 are MNHEY and SVGEGT. CDR3: CASSFYISRGPSYNEQFF. As DNA, the CDR3 is TGTGCCAGCAGTTTTTATATCTCGAGGGGCCCTTCCTACAATGAGCAGTTCTTC.

This clonotype came up a few times. The genes are TRBV6-4 and TRBJ2-3; D unresolved. Germline V gives CDR1 MRHNA, CDR2 SNTAGT. V gave up 8 bases and J gave up 3 bases, with 15 bases separating them. CDR3 length equals 14 residues. CDR3 sequence reads: CASLMGSKTDTQYF. The CDR3 DNA sequence: TGTGCCAGCTTAATGGGGTCGAAGACAGATACGCAGTATTTT.

There are many counts of this clonotype. The chain combines TRBV20-1 with TRBJ2-3, with 10 bases fitting TRBD2. Germline CDR1 and CDR2: DFQATT and SNEGSKA (reference sequence). Losses at the gene ends were 1 base for V and 0 bases for J; bases not matched to a gene: 7. This CDR3 has 17 amino acids. CDR3 sequence (DNA): TGCAGTGCTAGAGGCCCAGCGGGGGGGCCAAGCACAGATACGCAGTATTTT. This translates into CSARGPAGGPSTDTQYF.

In this sample, this clonotype turned up a few times. J is TRBJ2-7 and V is TRBV9; the match to TRBD2 covers 8 bases. V shed 4 bases, J shed 4 bases, and the junction held 4 bases outside the gene matches. Germline assignment: CDR1 SGDLS and CDR2 YYNGEE. This CDR3 has 13 residues. The chain's CDR3 is CASSSGGGYEQYF. DNA of the CDR3: TGTGCCAGCAGCTCCGGGGGGGGGTACGAGCAGTACTTC.

About this clonotype: The junction departs from the called germline gene at one end, perhaps through a read error. J is TRBJ2-3 and V is TRBV12-3 or TRBV12-4, with 13 nucleotides matching TRBD2. This CDR3 region has 18 residues. The CDR3: CASSLTSGGALYTDTKYF. As DNA, the CDR3 is TGTGCCAGCAGCCTTACTAGCGGGGGGGCGTTGTACACAGATACGAAGTATTTT.

This clonotype was picked up a small number of times. The chain is built from TRBV28 and TRBJ1-2, with 7 bases aligning to TRBD1. CDR3 size: 13 residues. Germline CDR1 MDHEN, CDR2 SYDVKM. V trimming: 4 bases; J trimming: 5 bases; junction bases outside the gene matches: 4. CDR3 nucleotides: TGTGCCAGCAGTTCTGGGACAGTGTATGGCTACACCTTC. Protein product: CASSSGTVYGYTF.

CDR3 sequence (DNA): TGTGCCAGCAGTTACTCCCTAGCGGGGGGGCCAAGGGATACGCAGTATTTT. Translation: CASSYSLAGGPRDTQYF. The chain combines TRBV6-2 or TRBV6-3 with TRBJ2-3, with 12 bases that match TRBD2. Germline assignment: CDR1 MNHEY and CDR2 SVGEGT. The CDR3 sequence is 17 residues long. Losses at the gene ends were 0 bases for V and 6 bases for J; bases not matched to a gene: 7.

This clonotype was observed at least ten times. The chain joins TRBV6-6 to TRBJ2-5, with D maybe TRBD2 (5 bases). The germline gives CDR1 MNHNY, CDR2 SVGAGI (reference sequence). CDR3 length: 14 amino acids. V lost 7 bases and J 1 base, leaving 13 bases between the germline ends. CDR3 protein: CASKRVASQETQYF. The DNA for the CDR3 is TGTGCCAGCAAGAGGGTAGCGAGCCAAGAGACCCAGTACTTC.

The chain links TRBV2 to TRBJ1-5; 8 nucleotides line up with TRBD1. Germline V gene lookup returns CDR1 SNHLY and CDR2 FYNNEI. CDR3 length: 13 amino acids. The J segment lost 7 bases and the V segment lost 6 bases, leaving 5 bases of the junction unmatched. CDR3 residues: CASRVDRVQPQHF. The DNA for the CDR3 is TGTGCCAGCAGGGTGGACAGGGTGCAGCCCCAGCATTTT.

About this clonotype: The junction and the germline gene differ at one end; a read error may be behind it. This CDR3 reads CSARDGQVAGTNVLTF. For the CDR3, the DNA is TGCAGTGCTAGAGATGGCCAGGTTGCTGGGACCAACGTCCTGACTTTC. The V call is TRBV20-1, the J call TRBJ2-6; D gene ambiguous. CDR1 and CDR2 from the germline V gene are DFQATT and SNEGSKA (reference sequence). The CDR3 is made up of 16 amino acids.

This chain connects TRBV7-2 to TRBJ2-6, with 10 bases that match TRBD2. The CDR3 spans 21 residues. The junction had 18 bases not matched to a gene; V was cut back by 5 bases and J by 2 bases. CDR1 and CDR2 from the germline V gene are SGHTA and FQGNSA. The chain's CDR3 is CASSLLRSSGGGPPGANVLTF. Here the CDR3 DNA reads TGTGCCAGCAGCCTACTTAGGTCTAGCGGGGGAGGCCCGCCTGGGGCCAACGTCCTGACTTTC. The full variable domain, rest sourced from reference TRBV7-2 and TRBJ2-6, is GAGVSQSPSNKVTEKGKDVELRCDPISGHTALYWYRQSLGQGLEFLIYFQGNSAPDKSGLPSDRFSAERTGGSVSTLTIQRTQQEDSAVYLCASSLLRSSGGGPPGANVLTFGAGSRLTVL.

This clonotype was seen many times. The genes are TRBV5-1 and TRBJ2-5, with D unclear. Germline CDR1 and CDR2: SGHRS and YFSETQ. CDR3 length equals 17 residues. V was cut by 4 bases and J by 2 bases, with 21 bases left in between. The chain's CDR3 is CASSHPSSPFLQETQYF. CDR3 coding DNA: TGCGCCAGCAGCCACCCTAGTTCCCCCTTTCTGCAAGAGACCCAGTACTTC.

This clonotype has ten or more counts. The genes are TRBV6-2 or TRBV6-3 and TRBJ1-1; D is unclear. Trimming pared 7 bases from V and 5 bases from J, leaving 8 bases between. The CDR3 length is 11 residues. Germline-derived CDR1 and CDR2 are MNHEY and SVGEGT. DNA of the CDR3: TGTGCCAGCACCCATCTAACTGAAGCTTTCTTT. Its protein is CASTHLTEAFF.